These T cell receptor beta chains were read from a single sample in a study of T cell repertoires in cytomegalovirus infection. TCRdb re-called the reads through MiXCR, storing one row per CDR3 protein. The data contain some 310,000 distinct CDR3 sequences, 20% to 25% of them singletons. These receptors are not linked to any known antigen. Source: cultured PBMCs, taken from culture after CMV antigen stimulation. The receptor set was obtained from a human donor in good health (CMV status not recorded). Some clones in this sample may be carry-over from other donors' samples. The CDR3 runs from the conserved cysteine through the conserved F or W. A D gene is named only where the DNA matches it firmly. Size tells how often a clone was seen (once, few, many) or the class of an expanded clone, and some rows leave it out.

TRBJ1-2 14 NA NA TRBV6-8 CASSYSRINYGYTF TGTGCCAGCAGTTACTCGAGGATCAACTATGGCTACACCTTC
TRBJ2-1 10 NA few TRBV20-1 CSAEEVEQFF TGCAGTGCTGAGGAGGTTGAGCAGTTCTTC
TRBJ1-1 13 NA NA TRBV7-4 CASSPQSYTEAFF TGTGCCAGCAGCCCCCAGTCGTACACTGAAGCTTTCTTT
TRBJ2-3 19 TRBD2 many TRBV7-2 CASSLRLAGEERGTDTQYF TGTGCCAGCAGCCTACGACTAGCGGGAGAGGAAAGGGGCACAGATACGCAGTATTTT
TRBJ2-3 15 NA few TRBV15 CATSRDYLSTDTQYF TGTGCCACCAGCAGAGACTACCTAAGCACAGATACGCAGTATTTT
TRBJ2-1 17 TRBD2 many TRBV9 CASSPEGSGTSYNEQFF TGTGCCAGCAGCCCAGAGGGTAGCGGGACCTCCTACAATGAGCAGTTCTTC
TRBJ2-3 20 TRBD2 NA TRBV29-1 CSVEDLRFSGTSGSQDTQYF TGCAGCGTTGAAGATCTCAGGTTCTCAGGGACTAGCGGTAGCCAAGATACGCAGTATTTT
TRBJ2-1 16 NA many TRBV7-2 CASSAPRGRTYNEQFF TGTGCCAGCAGCGCACCTCGCGGACGAACCTACAATGAGCAGTTCTTC
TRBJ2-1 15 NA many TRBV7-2 CASSSHRAPGNEQFF TGTGCCAGCAGCTCACACAGGGCGCCAGGGAATGAGCAGTTCTTC
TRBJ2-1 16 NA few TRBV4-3 CASSQDRAAGRDEQFF TGCGCCAGCAGCCAAGATAGGGCTGCGGGGAGAGATGAGCAGTTCTTC
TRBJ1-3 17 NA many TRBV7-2 CASSPFEQSSSGNTIYF TGTGCCAGCAGCCCCTTCGAGCAGTCCAGCTCTGGAAACACCATATATTTT
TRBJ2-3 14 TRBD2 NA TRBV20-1 CRGLGEGSPDTQYF TGCAGGGGACTAGGGGAGGGCTCCCCAGATACGCAGTATTTT
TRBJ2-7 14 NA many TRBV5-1 CASSLELSSYEQYF TGCGCCAGCAGCTTGGAGCTGTCTTCCTACGAGCAGTACTTC
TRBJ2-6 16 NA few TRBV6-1 CASSKGADSGANVLTF TGTGCCAGCAGTAAAGGGGCAGACTCTGGGGCCAACGTCCTGACTTTC